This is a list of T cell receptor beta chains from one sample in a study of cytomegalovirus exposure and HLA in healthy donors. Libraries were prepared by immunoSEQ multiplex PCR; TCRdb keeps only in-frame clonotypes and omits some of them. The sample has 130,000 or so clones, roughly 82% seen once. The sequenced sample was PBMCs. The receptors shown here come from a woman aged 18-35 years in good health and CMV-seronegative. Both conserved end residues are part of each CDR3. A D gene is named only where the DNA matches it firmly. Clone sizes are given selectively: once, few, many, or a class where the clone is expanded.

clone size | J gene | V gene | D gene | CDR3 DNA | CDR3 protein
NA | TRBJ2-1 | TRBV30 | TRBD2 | TGTGCCTGGAGTGAGAGCGGGACCTACAATGAGCAGTTCTTC | CAWSESGTYNEQFF
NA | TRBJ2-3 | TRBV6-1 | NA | TGTGCCAGCAGTGAAGCGACCGTCGGAGGGGGCACGCAGTATTTT | CASSEATVGGGTQYF
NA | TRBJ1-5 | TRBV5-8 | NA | TGTGCCTACGGTTTTTCAAGCAATCAGCCCCAGCATTTT | CAYGFSSNQPQHF
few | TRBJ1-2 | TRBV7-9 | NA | TGTGCCAGCAGCTTTGGGGGGAACTATGGCTACACCTTC | CASSFGGNYGYTF
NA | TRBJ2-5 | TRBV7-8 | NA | TGTGCCAGCAGCCTTCACAGGGAAATGGACCAGTACTTC | CASSLHREMDQYF
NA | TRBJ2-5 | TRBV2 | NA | TGTGCCAGCCTCCTAGCTAAAGAGACCCAGTACTTC | CASLLAKETQYF
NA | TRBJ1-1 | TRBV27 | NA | TGTGCCAGCAGTTTACAGCCGGGATTGAACACTGAAGCTTTCTTT | CASSLQPGLNTEAFF
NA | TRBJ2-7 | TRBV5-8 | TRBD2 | TGTGCCAGCAGCTTGTCAGGAGGGAGGGCCGGGTTCGACGAGCAGTACTTC | CASSLSGGRAGFDEQYF
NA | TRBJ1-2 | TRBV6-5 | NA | TGTGCCAGCAGTCCCCTGGCAGAGGACTATGGCTACACCTTC | CASSPLAEDYGYTF
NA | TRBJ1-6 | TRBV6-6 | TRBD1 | TGTGCCAGCAGCGGACAGGCTAATTCACCCCTCCACTTT | CASSGQANSPLHF